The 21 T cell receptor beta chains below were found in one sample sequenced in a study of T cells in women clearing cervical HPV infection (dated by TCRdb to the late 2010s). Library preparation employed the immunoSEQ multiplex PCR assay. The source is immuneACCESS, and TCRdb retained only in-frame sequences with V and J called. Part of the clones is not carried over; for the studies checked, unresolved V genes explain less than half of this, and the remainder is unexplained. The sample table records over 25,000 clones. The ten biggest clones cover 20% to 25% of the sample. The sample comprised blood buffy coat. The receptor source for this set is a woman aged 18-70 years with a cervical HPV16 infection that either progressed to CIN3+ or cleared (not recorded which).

The CDR3 bases that were read are TGTGCCAGCAGCTTAGGGAGAGCGGGGGCCTACAATGAG. It translates to CASSLGRAGAYNE. The entire CDR3 sequence reads CASSLGRAGAYNEQFF. The J gene is TRBJ2-1, the V gene TRBV7-7, with 8 bases matching TRBD2. The read halts 3 residues ahead of the CDR3 end, with the missing end drawn from the germline J gene. Germline trimming cut 1 base from V and 2 bases from J; bases unmatched to any gene: 4. This CDR3 is built from 16 residues. Germline CDR1 and CDR2: SSHAT and FNYEAQ (reference sequence).

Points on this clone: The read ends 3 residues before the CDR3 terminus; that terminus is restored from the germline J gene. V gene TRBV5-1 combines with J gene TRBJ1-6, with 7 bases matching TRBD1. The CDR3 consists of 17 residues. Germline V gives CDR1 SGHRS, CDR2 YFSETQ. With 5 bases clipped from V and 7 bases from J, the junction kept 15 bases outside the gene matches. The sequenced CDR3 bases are TGCGCCAGCAGGACTACCTACAGGGGATCAGGGAATTCACCC. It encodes CASRTTYRGSGNSP. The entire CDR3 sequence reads CASRTTYRGSGNSPLHF.

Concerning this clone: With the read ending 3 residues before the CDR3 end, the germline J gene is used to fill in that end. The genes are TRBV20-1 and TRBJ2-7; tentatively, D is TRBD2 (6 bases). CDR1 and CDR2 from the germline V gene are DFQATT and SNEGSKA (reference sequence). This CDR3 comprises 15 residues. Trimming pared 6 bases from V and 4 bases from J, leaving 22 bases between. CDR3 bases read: TGCAGTGCCGTCCTGTCGGGGCGGGGTATATACGAG. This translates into CSAVLSGRGIYE. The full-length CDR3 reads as CSAVLSGRGIYEQYF.

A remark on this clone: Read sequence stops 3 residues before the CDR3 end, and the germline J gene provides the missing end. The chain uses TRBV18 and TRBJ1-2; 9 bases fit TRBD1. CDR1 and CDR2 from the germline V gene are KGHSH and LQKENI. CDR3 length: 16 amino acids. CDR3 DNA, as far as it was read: TGTGCCAGCTCACCAGTATTGGACAGGGGTGGCGGGGAC. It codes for CASSPVLDRGGGD. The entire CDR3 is CASSPVLDRGGGDYTF. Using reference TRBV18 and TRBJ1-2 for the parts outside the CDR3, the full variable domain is NAGVMQNPRHLVRRRGQEARLRCSPMKGHSHVYWYRQLPEEGLKFMVYLQKENIIDESGMPKERFSAEFPKEGPSILRIQQVVRGDSAAYFCASSPVLDRGGGDYTFGSGTRLTVV.

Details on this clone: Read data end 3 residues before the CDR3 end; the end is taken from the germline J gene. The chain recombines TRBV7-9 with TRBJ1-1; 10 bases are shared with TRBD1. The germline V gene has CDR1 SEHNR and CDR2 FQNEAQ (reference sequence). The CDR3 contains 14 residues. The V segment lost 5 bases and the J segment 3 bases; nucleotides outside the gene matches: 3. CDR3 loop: CASSLDRGDTEAFF. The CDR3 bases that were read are TGTGCCAGCAGCCTGGACAGGGGGGACACTGAA.

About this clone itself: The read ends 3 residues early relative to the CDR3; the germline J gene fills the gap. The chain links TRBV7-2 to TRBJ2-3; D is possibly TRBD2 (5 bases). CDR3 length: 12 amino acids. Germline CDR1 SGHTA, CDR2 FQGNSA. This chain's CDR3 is CASSLLGETQYF. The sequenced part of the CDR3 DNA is TGTGCCAGCAGCTTACTCGGGGAGACG.

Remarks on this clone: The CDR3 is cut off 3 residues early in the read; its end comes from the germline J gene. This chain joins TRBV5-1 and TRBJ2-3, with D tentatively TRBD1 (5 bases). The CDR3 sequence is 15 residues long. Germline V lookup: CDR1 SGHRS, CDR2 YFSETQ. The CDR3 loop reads CASSLIQEEQETQYF. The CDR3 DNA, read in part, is TGCGCCAGCAGCTTGATACAGGAAGAACAAGAGACG.

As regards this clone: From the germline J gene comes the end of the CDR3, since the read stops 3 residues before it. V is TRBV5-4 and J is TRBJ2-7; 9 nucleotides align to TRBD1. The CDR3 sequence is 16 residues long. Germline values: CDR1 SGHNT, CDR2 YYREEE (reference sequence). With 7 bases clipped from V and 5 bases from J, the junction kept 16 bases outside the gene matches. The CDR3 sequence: CASGLTGTGPADEQYF. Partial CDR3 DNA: TGTGCCAGCGGACTTACCGGGACAGGGCCCGCTGACGAG.

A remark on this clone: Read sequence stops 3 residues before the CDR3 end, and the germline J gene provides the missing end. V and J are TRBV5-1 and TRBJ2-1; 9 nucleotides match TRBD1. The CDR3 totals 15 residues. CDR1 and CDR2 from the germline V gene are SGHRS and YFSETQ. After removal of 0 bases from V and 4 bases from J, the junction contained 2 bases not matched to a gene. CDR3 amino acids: CASSLGGTGYNEQFF. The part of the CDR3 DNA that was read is TGCGCCAGCAGCTTGGGAGGGACAGGGTACAATGAG.

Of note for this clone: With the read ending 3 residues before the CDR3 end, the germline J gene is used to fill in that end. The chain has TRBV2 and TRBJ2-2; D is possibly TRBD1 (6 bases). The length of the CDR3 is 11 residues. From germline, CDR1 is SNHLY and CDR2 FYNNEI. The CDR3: CASRQGSPLFF. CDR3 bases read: TGTGCCAGCAGACAGGGTTCACCG.

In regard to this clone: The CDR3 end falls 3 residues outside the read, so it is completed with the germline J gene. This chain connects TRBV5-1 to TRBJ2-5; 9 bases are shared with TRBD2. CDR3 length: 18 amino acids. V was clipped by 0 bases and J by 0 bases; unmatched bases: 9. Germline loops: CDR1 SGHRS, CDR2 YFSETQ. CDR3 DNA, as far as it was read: TGCGCCAGCAGCTTGGGCCAAGGCGGGAGGGGGTACCAAGAGACC. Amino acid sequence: CASSLGQGGRGYQET. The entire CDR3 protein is CASSLGQGGRGYQETQYF.

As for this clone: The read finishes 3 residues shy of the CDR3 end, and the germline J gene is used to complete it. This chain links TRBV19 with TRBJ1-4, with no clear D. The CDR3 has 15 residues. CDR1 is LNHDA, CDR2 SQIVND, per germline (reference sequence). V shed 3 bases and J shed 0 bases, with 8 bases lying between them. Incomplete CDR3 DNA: TGTGCCAGTAGTATCCAGGAACCAACTAATGAAAAA. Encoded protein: CASSIQEPTNEK. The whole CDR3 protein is CASSIQEPTNEKLFF. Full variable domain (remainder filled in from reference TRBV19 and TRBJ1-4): DGGITQSPKYLFRKEGQNVTLSCEQNLNHDAMYWYRQDPGQGLRLIYYSQIVNDFQKGDIAEGYSVSREKKESFPLTVTSAQKNPTAFYLCASSIQEPTNEKLFFGSGTQLSVL.

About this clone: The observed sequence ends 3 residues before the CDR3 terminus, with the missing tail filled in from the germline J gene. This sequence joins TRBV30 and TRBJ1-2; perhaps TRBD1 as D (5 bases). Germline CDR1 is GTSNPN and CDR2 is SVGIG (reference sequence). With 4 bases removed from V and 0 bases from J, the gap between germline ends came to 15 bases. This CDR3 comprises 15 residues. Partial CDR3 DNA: TGTGCCTGGATTCAAAGGGGACTCTCTAACTATGGC. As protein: CAWIQRGLSNYG. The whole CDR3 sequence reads CAWIQRGLSNYGYTF.

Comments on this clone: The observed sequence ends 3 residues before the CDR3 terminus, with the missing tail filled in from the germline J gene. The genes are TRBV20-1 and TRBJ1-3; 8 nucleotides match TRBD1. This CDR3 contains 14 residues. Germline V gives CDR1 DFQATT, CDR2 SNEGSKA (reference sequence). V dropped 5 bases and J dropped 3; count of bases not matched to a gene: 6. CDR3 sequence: CSAPGQARGNTIYF. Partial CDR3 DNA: TGCAGTGCTCCGGGACAGGCTCGTGGAAACACC.

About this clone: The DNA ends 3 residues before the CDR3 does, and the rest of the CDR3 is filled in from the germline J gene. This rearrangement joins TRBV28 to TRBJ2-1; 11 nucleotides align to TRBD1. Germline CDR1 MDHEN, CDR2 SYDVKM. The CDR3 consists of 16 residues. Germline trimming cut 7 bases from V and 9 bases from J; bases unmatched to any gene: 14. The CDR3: CASTIGLGTGGREQFF. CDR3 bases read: TGTGCCAGCACTATAGGTTTGGGGACAGGGGGACGTGAG.

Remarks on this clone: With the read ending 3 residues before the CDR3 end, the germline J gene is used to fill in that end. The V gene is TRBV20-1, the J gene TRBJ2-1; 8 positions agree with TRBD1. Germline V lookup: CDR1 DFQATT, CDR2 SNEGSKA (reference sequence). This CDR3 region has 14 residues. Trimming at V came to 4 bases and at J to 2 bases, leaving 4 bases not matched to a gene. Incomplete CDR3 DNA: TGCAGTGCTAAACCGGGACAGGCCTACAATGAG. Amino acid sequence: CSAKPGQAYNE. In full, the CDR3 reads CSAKPGQAYNEQFF.

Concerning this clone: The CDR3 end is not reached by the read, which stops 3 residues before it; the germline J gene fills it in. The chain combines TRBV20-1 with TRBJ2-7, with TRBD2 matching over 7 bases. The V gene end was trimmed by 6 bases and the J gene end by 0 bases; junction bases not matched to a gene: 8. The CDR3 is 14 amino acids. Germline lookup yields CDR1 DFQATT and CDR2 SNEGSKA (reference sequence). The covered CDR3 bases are TGCAGTGCACTCGATAGCGGGCTCTCCTACGAG. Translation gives CSALDSGLSYE. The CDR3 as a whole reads CSALDSGLSYEQYF.

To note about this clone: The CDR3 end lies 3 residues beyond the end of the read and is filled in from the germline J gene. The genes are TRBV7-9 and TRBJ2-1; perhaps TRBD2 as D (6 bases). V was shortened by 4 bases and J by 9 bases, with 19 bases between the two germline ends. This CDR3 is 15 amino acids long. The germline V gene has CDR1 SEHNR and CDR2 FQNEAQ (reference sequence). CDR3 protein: CASSSGTPVVREQFF. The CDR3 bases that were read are TGTGCCAGCAGCTCAGGGACTCCCGTCGTTCGTGAG.

The CDR3 DNA, read in part, is TGTGCCAGTCAACCGGGACAGTGGGCAGATACC. Translating gives CASQPGQWADT. The CDR3, in full, reads CASQPGQWADTQYF. The chain carries TRBV19 and TRBJ2-5; 7 bases align to TRBD1. The read terminates 3 residues ahead of where the CDR3 ends, so the germline J gene completes it. Germline V CDR1 and CDR2: LNHDA, SQIVND (reference sequence). The CDR3 is 14 residues long.

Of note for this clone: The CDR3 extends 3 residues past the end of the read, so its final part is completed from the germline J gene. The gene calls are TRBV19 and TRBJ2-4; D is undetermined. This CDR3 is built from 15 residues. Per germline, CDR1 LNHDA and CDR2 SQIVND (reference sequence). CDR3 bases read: TGTGCCAGTAGTATACCATGGCAGAGCCACTATGGT. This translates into CASSIPWQSHYG. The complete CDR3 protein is CASSIPWQSHYGQYF.

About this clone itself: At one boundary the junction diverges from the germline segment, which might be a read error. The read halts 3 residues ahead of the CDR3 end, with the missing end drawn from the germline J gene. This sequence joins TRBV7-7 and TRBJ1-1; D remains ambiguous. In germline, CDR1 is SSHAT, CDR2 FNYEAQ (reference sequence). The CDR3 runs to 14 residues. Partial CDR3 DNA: TGTGCTAGCAGCCCCCTCAGTGGTGGCACTGAA. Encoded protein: CASSPLSGGTE. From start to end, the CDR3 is CASSPLSGGTEAFF.